A single sample is the source of the 14 T cell receptor beta chains below, sequenced in a study of T cells in Graves' hyperthyroidism and ophthalmopathy. The investigators amplified TCR beta CDR3 regions from RNA transcripts. In the first-round RT-PCR of the TCR CDR3, the HTBI primer set was used. TCRdb passed the multiplex PCR reads through MiXCR, listing each CDR3 protein once. The table records fewer than 350,000 distinct CDR3 sequences, roughly 13% of them present only once. Input material: blood. The receptors come from a middle-aged woman with Graves' hyperthyroidism.

The J gene is TRBJ2-1, the V gene TRBV9; D is unresolved. Per germline, CDR1 SGDLS and CDR2 YYNGEE. This CDR3 region has 13 residues. V shed 0 bases and J shed 7 bases, with 8 bases lying between them. This chain's CDR3 is CASSVGRVNEQFF. The CDR3 DNA sequence: TGTGCCAGCAGCGTAGGAAGGGTGAATGAGCAGTTCTTC. Drawing the rest from reference TRBV9 and TRBJ2-1, the complete variable domain is DSGVTQTPKHLITATGQRVTLRCSPRSGDLSVYWYQQSLDQGLQFLIQYYNGEERAKGNILERFSAQQFPDLHSELNLSSLELGDSALYFCASSVGRVNEQFFGPGTRLTVL.

The sample holds many counts of this clonotype. This chain connects TRBV5-4 to TRBJ1-2; D may be TRBD1 (6 bases). Trimming left V 3 bases short and J 4 bases short, with 10 bases between. CDR3 length equals 13 residues. Germline V gene data show CDR1 as SGHNT and CDR2 as YYREEE (reference sequence). The DNA for the CDR3 is TGTGCCAGCAGCTCGACAGGAGCCTATGGCTACACCTTC. It translates to CASSSTGAYGYTF.

In DNA form, the CDR3 reads TGCGCCAGCAGAGTGGGCAGCAGGGGGGTTCCCGGAGAGACCCAGTACTTC. Protein sequence: CASRVGSRGVPGETQYF. The chain carries TRBV5-1 and TRBJ2-5, with a tentative D call TRBD1 (7 bases). The CDR3 is 17 amino acids. Per the germline V gene, CDR1 is SGHRS and CDR2 is YFSETQ. The V and J ends lost 5 bases and 4 bases respectively, with 24 bases between them.

This clonotype was seen more than once but under ten times. V gene TRBV28 combines with J gene TRBJ1-4, with 8 bases lining up with TRBD1. CDR3 length equals 17 residues. Germline V gene lookup returns CDR1 MDHEN and CDR2 SYDVKM. V trimming: 8 bases; J trimming: 8 bases; junction bases outside the gene matches: 19. The CDR3 loop is CASSPSDRVGLSEKLFF. In DNA, the CDR3 is TGTGCCAGCTCACCCTCGGACAGGGTGGGACTTAGCGAAAAACTGTTTTTT.

This clonotype came up many times. The chain couples TRBV19 to TRBJ1-5; 8 positions agree with TRBD1. This CDR3 has 14 amino acids. V shed 7 bases, J shed 6 bases, and the junction held 8 bases outside the gene matches. CDR1 and CDR2 (germline): LNHDA, SQIVND (reference sequence). CDR3 amino acids: CASTGQGETQPQHF. The CDR3 DNA reads as TGTGCCAGTACCGGACAGGGAGAAACTCAGCCCCAGCATTTT.

This clonotype appeared many times. V gene TRBV4-2 combines with J gene TRBJ1-6; 7 bases are a match to TRBD1. The CDR3 covers 16 residues. Germline CDR1 reads LGHNA; CDR2 reads YNFKEQ. Trimming took 2 bases from V and 6 from J; bases not matched to a gene: 7. CDR3 DNA sequence: TGTGCCAGCAGCCAATTTGGGCCAGGGGGTAATTCACCCCTCCACTTT. Translation: CASSQFGPGGNSPLHF.

There are many counts of this clonotype. This chain links TRBV19 with TRBJ2-1; no definite D call. Germline V gene sequence: CDR1 LNHDA, CDR2 SQIVND (reference sequence). With 8 bases removed from V and 7 bases from J, the gap between germline ends came to 15 bases. This CDR3 has 13 amino acids. The CDR3 region is CASSTLAGNEQFF. The DNA of the CDR3 is TGTGCCAGTTCAACCCTCGCCGGGAATGAGCAGTTCTTC.

This clonotype was seen repeatedly, ten times or more. The chain recombines TRBV18 with TRBJ1-5; 7 bases agree with TRBD1. The CDR3 contains 15 residues. The germline V gene has CDR1 KGHSH and CDR2 LQKENI. The ends lost 3 bases at V and 2 bases at J; junction bases unmatched: 4. In DNA, the CDR3 is TGTGCCAGCTCACCGTTAGACAGGGGCAATCAGCCCCAGCATTTT. Amino acids: CASSPLDRGNQPQHF.

A note on this clonotype: Since a much larger clone is just one base distant, this may be a read error. This chain connects TRBV28 to TRBJ2-7, with 9 bases identical to TRBD1. V dropped 5 bases and J dropped 9; count of bases not matched to a gene: 8. CDR3 size: 13 residues. Looked up from germline, CDR1 is MDHEN and CDR2 is SYDVKM. CDR3 sequence (DNA): TGTGCCAGCAGTCCTGGGACAGGGAACGGGCAGTACTTC. The encoded protein is CASSPGTGNGQYF.

This clonotype came up many times. V usage is TRBV12-3 or TRBV12-4 and J usage is TRBJ2-1; 10 nucleotides agree with TRBD1. With 5 bases clipped from V and 6 bases from J, the junction kept 13 bases outside the gene matches. This CDR3 is 17 amino acids long. The DNA for the CDR3 is TGTGCCAGCAGTCCGCGGGACAGGGGAGCAGAGTTCAATGAGCAGTTCTTC. Its translation is CASSPRDRGAEFNEQFF.

In this sample, this clonotype turned up many times. V usage is TRBV11-2 and J usage is TRBJ2-2; 7 bases are a match to TRBD1. The CDR3 has 17 residues. V lost 5 bases to trimming and J lost 0 bases; unmatched junction nucleotides: 9. From germline, CDR1 is SGHAT and CDR2 FQNNGV. This chain's CDR3 is CASSLLRTGSNTGELFF. In nucleotides, the CDR3 is TGTGCCAGCAGCCTACTGAGGACAGGCTCGAACACCGGGGAGCTGTTTTTT.

This clonotype has ten or more counts. V gene TRBV24-1 combines with J gene TRBJ1-1; D uncertain. The germline gives CDR1 KGHDR, CDR2 SFDVKD. The CDR3 runs 13 residues. Trimming removed 1 base at V and 5 bases at J, with 7 bases between. CDR3 nucleotides: TGTGCCACCAGTGATTTCTACGATACTGAAGCTTTCTTT. Translation: CATSDFYDTEAFF.

This clonotype has ten or more counts. The genes are TRBV28 and TRBJ2-1; 9 bases map to TRBD2. This CDR3 is built from 15 residues. Germline V gene data show CDR1 as MDHEN and CDR2 as SYDVKM. CDR3 amino acids: CAGGYSGGSYNEQFF. The CDR3 DNA is TGTGCGGGGGGGTATAGCGGGGGCTCCTACAATGAGCAGTTCTTC.

The table lists this clonotype with many counts. The rearrangement uses TRBV28 and TRBJ2-7; tentative D call: TRBD1 (6 bases). The CDR3 contains 15 residues. Germline loops: CDR1 MDHEN, CDR2 SYDVKM. The V and J ends lost 6 bases and 2 bases respectively, with 17 bases between them. The CDR3 is CASSDTGTLAYEQYF. In DNA, the CDR3 is TGTGCCAGCAGCGACACCGGGACACTAGCCTACGAGCAGTACTTC.